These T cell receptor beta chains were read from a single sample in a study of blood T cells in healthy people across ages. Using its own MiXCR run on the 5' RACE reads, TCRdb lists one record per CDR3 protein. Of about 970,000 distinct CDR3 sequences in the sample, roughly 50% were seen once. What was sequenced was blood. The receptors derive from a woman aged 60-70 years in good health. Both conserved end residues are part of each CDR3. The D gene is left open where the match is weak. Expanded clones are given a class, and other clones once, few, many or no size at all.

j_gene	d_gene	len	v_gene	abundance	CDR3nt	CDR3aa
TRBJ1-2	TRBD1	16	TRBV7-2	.	TGTGCCTGCAGCGCGTCCGGGACAGGGAGTATCTATGGCTACACCTTC	CACSASGTGSIYGYTF
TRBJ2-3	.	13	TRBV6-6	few	TGTGCCAGCAGCCGACTAGTTCTAGATACGCAGTATTTT	CASSRLVLDTQYF
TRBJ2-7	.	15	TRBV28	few	TGTGCCAGCAGACCCGGACTGGGCAGCTCCTACGAGCAGTACTTC	CASRPGLGSSYEQYF
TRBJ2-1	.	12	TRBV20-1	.	TGCAGTGCTACCCCTCGCGGGGCCGAGCAGTTCTTC	CSATPRGAEQFF
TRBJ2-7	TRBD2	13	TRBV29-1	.	TGCAGCGGCCCGACTAGCGGGATCCACGAGCAGTACTTC	CSGPTSGIHEQYF
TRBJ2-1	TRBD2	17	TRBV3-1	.	TGTGCCAGCAGCCAATATGAGGGAGCGGGAGGAAACAATGAGCAGTTCTTC	CASSQYEGAGGNNEQFF
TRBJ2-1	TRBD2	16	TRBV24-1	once	TGTGCCACCAGTGATCCCGGCGGGGGTCTCTACAATGAGCAGTTCTTC	CATSDPGGGLYNEQFF
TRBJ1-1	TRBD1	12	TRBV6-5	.	TGTGCCAGCGGCCAGGGGGCGTGGGAAGCTTTCTTT	CASGQGAWEAFF
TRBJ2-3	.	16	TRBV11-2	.	TGTGCCAGCAGCTTCGGCACGGGTAGGGGAACAGATACGCAGTATTTT	CASSFGTGRGTDTQYF
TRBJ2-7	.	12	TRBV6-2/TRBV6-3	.	TGTGCCAGCAGTTACCCACGTGGGGAGCAGTACTTC	CASSYPRGEQYF
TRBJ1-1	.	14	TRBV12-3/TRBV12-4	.	TGTGCCAGCACTCGTAGACAGAACTCCTACGAAGCTTTCTTT	CASTRRQNSYEAFF
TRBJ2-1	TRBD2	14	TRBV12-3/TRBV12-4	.	TGTGCCAGCAGCCCGGGACTAGCGGGACCCCCCCAGTTCTTC	CASSPGLAGPPQFF
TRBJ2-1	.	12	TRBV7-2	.	TGTGCCAGCAGCACCATCGACAGGGAGCAGTTCTTC	CASSTIDREQFF
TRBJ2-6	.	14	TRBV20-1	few	TGCAGTGCTAGTAGGAGGTCTGGGGCCAACGTCCTGACTTTC	CSASRRSGANVLTF
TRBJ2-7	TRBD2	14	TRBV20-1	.	TGCAGTGCCCAGACTAGCGGTGGATACTACGAGCAGTACTTC	CSAQTSGGYYEQYF
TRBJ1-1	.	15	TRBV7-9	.	TGTGCCAGCAGCTCACAGGGAGTGGGTCGCACTGAAGCTTTCTTT	CASSSQGVGRTEAFF
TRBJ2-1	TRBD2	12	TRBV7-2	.	TGTGCCAGCAGCGCCCGGGGGGAGAAGCAGTTCTTC	CASSARGEKQFF
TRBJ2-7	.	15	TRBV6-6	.	TGTGCCAGCAGTTACTCGACGGTGAGCTCCTACGAGCAGTACTTC	CASSYSTVSSYEQYF
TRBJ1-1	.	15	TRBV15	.	TGTGCCACCAGGCCGAGGGCCGGAACAGACACTGAAGCTTTCTTT	CATRPRAGTDTEAFF
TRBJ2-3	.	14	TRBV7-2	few	TGTGCCAGCAGCCCGTCCTGGGGCACAGATACGCAGTATTTT	CASSPSWGTDTQYF
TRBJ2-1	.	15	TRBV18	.	TGTGCCAGCTCACCACGTGGGGGGCGGGACAATGAGCAGTTCTTC	CASSPRGGRDNEQFF
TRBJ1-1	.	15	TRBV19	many	TGTGCCAGTAGTTCCCCCGACCTTCTGAACACTGAAGCTTTCTTT	CASSSPDLLNTEAFF
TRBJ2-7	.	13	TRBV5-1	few	TGCGCCAGCAGCGGCGGACAGAACTACGAGCAGTACTTC	CASSGGQNYEQYF
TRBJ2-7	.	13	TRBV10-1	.	TGCGCCAGCAGTAGGACCCTCAACGACGAGCAGTACTTC	CASSRTLNDEQYF
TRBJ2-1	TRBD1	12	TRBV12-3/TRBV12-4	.	TGTGCCAGCAGCCGTCACAGGGGTGAGCAGTTCTTC	CASSRHRGEQFF
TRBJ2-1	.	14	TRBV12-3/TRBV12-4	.	TGTGCCAGCAGTTTCTTGGACAGCTCAAATGAGCAGTTCTTC	CASSFLDSSNEQFF
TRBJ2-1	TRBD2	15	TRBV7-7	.	TGTGCCAGCAGCAAAGAGGCGGGAGCCTACAATGAGCAGTTCTTC	CASSKEAGAYNEQFF
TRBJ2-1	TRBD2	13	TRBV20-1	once	TGCAGTGCTCCCGGGACTAGCCACCGTGAGCAGTTCTTC	CSAPGTSHREQFF
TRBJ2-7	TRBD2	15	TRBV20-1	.	TGCAGTGCTAGAGGAGAACGAGCGGGGACTTACGAGCAGTACTTC	CSARGERAGTYEQYF
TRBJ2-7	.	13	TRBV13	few	TGTGCCAGCAGCTTAAACCAACTTTACGAGCAGTACTTC	CASSLNQLYEQYF
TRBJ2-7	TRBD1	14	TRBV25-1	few	TGTGCCAGCAGTGAATTCGGGACAGGGGGAGAGCAGTACTTC	CASSEFGTGGEQYF
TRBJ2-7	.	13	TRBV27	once	TGTGCCAGCAGTTTTCAAGGTTTAGGCGAGCAGTACTTC	CASSFQGLGEQYF
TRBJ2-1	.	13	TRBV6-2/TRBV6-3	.	TGTGCCAGCAGTTCAGAAGCCTACAATGAGCAGTTCTTC	CASSSEAYNEQFF
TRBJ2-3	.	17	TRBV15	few	TGTGCCACCAGCAGAGACAGACAGGTACTAAGCACAGATACGCAGTATTTT	CATSRDRQVLSTDTQYF
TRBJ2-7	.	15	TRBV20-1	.	TGCAGTGCCCATCAGGGGAGGTGGGGGCTCTACGAGCAGTACTTC	CSAHQGRWGLYEQYF
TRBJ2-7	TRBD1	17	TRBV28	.	TGTGCCAGCACCTTAAGGTGGACAGGGGGCGTCGTGTACGAGCAGTACTTC	CASTLRWTGGVVYEQYF
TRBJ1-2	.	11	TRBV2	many	TGTGCCAGCCACAGGGCTCGTGGCTACACCTTC	CASHRARGYTF
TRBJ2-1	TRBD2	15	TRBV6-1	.	TGTGCCAGCAGTGCTAGCGGAATTTCCTACAATGAGCAGTTCTTC	CASSASGISYNEQFF
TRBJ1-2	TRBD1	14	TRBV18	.	TGTGCCAGCTCACCGGGACAGCAAGGGTATGGCTACACCTTC	CASSPGQQGYGYTF
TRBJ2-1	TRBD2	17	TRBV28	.	TGTGCCAGCAGTTTGGGCCTAACTAGCGGGAGTTACAATGAGCAGTTCTTC	CASSLGLTSGSYNEQFF
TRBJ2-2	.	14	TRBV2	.	TGTGCCAGCAGGCAGGGAGGGGGCACCGGGGAGCTGTTTTTT	CASRQGGGTGELFF
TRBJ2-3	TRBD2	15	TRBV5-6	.	TGTGCCAGCAGCTTTTCAGCGGGAGTGATGGATACGCAGTATTTT	CASSFSAGVMDTQYF
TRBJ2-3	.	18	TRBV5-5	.	TGTGCCAGCAGCTTGGGTGTTGGCGGCGCCACTAGCACAGATACGCAGTATTTT	CASSLGVGGATSTDTQYF
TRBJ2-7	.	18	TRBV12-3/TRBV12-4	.	TGTGCCAGCAGTTTATCCATCACTTATAGCGGTAACTCCTACGAGCAGTACTTC	CASSLSITYSGNSYEQYF